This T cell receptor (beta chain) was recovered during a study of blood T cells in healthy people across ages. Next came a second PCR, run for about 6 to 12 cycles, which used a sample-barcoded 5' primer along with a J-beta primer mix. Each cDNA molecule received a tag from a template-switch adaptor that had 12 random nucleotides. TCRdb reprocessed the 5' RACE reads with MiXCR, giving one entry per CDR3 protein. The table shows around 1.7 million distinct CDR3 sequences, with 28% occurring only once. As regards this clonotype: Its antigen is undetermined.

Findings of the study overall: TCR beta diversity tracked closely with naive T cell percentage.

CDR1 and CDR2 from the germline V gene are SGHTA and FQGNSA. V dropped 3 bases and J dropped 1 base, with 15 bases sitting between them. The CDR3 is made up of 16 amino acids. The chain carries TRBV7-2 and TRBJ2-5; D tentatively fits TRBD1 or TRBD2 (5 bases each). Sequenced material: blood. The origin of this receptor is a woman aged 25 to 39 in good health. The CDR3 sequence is CASSLGPYLIQETQYF. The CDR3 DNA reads TGTGCCAGCAGCTTGGGACCGTACCTTATCCAAGAGACCCAGTACTTC.